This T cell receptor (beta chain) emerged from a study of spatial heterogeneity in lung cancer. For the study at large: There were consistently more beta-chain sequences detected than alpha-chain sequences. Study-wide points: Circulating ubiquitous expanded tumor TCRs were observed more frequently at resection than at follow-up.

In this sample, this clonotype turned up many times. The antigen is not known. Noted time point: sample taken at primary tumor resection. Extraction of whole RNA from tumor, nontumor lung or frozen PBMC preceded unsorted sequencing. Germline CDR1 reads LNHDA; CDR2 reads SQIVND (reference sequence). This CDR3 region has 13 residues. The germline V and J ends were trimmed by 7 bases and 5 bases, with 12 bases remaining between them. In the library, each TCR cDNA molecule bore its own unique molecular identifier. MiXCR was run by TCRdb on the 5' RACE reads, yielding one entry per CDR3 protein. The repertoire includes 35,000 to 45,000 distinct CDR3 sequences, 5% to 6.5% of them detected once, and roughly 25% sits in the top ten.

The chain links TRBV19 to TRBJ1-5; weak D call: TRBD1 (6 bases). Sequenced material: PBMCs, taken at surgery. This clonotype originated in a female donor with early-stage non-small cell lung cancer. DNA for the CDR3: TGTGCCAGTACAGGGGAAATGGATCAGCCCCAGCATTTT. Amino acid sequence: CASTGEMDQPQHF.